This T cell receptor beta chain was found in a study of T cell repertoires in cytomegalovirus infection. Study-level results: Dominant in the ex vivo response were TCR beta clonotypes restricted by HLA-C and specific for CMV.

In TCRdb, the reads were re-called with MiXCR into one record per CDR3 protein. The data hold approximately 500,000 distinct CDR3 sequences, with approximately 16% observed a single time. Germline CDR1 and CDR2: SNHLY and FYNNEI. This CDR3 contains 14 residues. The germline V and J ends were trimmed by 3 bases and 1 base, with 7 bases remaining between them. This clonotype was recorded a few times. Antigen: not known. A much larger clone sits a single nucleotide away, making a read error possible. This sequence joins TRBV2 and TRBJ1-5; possibly TRBD1 for D (5 bases). The sample was CD8+ T cells from PBMCs. The sequence was obtained from a human donor in good health (CMV status not recorded). Some clones in this sample may be carry-over from other donors' samples. CDR3 in amino acids: CASSDGGSNQPQHF. Here the CDR3 DNA reads TGTGCCAGCAGTGACGGGGGGAGCAATCAGCCCCAGCATTTT.